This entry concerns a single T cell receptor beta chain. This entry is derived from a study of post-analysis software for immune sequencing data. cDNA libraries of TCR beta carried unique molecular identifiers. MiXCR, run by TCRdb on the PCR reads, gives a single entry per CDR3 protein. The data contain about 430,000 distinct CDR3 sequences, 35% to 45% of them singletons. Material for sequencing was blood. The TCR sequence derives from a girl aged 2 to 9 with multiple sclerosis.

This CDR3 is CARTVNEQFF. DNA for the CDR3: TGCGCCAGAACGGTCAATGAGCAGTTCTTC. V and J are TRBV5-1 and TRBJ2-1; D unclear. V lost 8 bases to trimming and J lost 6 bases, with 6 bases between them. The CDR3 sequence is 10 residues long. CDR1 is SGHRS, CDR2 YFSETQ, per germline.